A selection of T cell receptor beta chains follows, all from one sample in a study of cytomegalovirus exposure and HLA in healthy donors. Data came from immunoSEQ multiplex PCR; TCRdb stores just in-frame clones and leaves some out. The profile covers 85,000 to 130,000 clones, with roughly 77% appearing a single time and 2% to 3% taken by the ten largest. Sequencing was performed on PBMCs. Receptor source: a man aged 35-49 years in good health and CMV-seronegative. Each CDR3 is given with its conserved first and last residue. D genes are given only for firm matches. Only some rows state a clone size, as once, few, many or a class for expanded clones.

CDR3nt: TGTGCCTGCGTTGGGACAGGGTTCCACGAGCAGTACTTC
CDR3aa: CACVGTGFHEQYF
v_gene: TRBV6-1
abundance: .
j_gene: TRBJ2-7
d_gene: TRBD1

CDR3nt: TGTGCCAGCACGTGGGATATCGGACAGGGTGAAGCTTTCTTT
CDR3aa: CASTWDIGQGEAFF
v_gene: TRBV27
abundance: .
j_gene: TRBJ1-1
d_gene: TRBD1

CDR3nt: TGTGCCATCAAGGGAGGGACAAACTACAATGAGCAGTTCTTC
CDR3aa: CAIKGGTNYNEQFF
v_gene: TRBV6-6
abundance: .
j_gene: TRBJ2-1
d_gene: .

CDR3nt: TGTGCCAGCAGCCCCGGCGTTTCTGACTTCTACGAGCAGTACTTC
CDR3aa: CASSPGVSDFYEQYF
v_gene: TRBV5-4
abundance: .
j_gene: TRBJ2-7
d_gene: .

CDR3nt: TGTGCCAGCACTCCTAGGGCAGGGGGCTCTAAGACCCAGTACTTC
CDR3aa: CASTPRAGGSKTQYF
v_gene: TRBV7-9
abundance: few
j_gene: TRBJ2-5
d_gene: TRBD1

CDR3nt: TGTGCCAGCATTAGGAGGGGGAACACTGAAGCTTTCTTT
CDR3aa: CASIRRGNTEAFF
v_gene: TRBV6-1
abundance: .
j_gene: TRBJ1-1
d_gene: .

CDR3nt: TGTGCCAGCAGCGTAGGTAGCGGGGTAAACCAAGAGACCCAGTACTTC
CDR3aa: CASSVGSGVNQETQYF
v_gene: TRBV9
abundance: .
j_gene: TRBJ2-5
d_gene: TRBD2

CDR3nt: TGCGCCAGCAGTAGTAGCGGGCTTAGCACAGATACGCAGTATTTT
CDR3aa: CASSSSGLSTDTQYF
v_gene: TRBV10-2
abundance: .
j_gene: TRBJ2-3
d_gene: TRBD2

CDR3nt: TGTGCCAGCAGCAAAGTTAAAACAGGGGGCCCCTTTTTCTATGGCTACACCTTC
CDR3aa: CASSKVKTGGPFFYGYTF
v_gene: TRBV21-1
abundance: .
j_gene: TRBJ1-2
d_gene: .

CDR3nt: TGTGCCAGCAGCTTAGCAAGGGGGCAGTACTTC
CDR3aa: CASSLARGQYF
v_gene: TRBV11-2
abundance: .
j_gene: TRBJ2-7
d_gene: .

CDR3nt: TGTGCCAGCAGCCCCGAGACAGGAGGCATTCAGGAGCAGTTCTTC
CDR3aa: CASSPETGGIQEQFF
v_gene: TRBV7-9
abundance: .
j_gene: TRBJ2-1
d_gene: .

CDR3nt: TGTGCCAGCTCACCACCCCCCAGGCCCGGGGAGCTGTTTTTT
CDR3aa: CASSPPPRPGELFF
v_gene: TRBV18
abundance: few
j_gene: TRBJ2-2
d_gene: .

CDR3nt: TGCGCCAGCAGCTACAGCGGGGGGCCAGATACGCAGTATTTT
CDR3aa: CASSYSGGPDTQYF
v_gene: TRBV5-1
abundance: .
j_gene: TRBJ2-3
d_gene: TRBD2

CDR3nt: TGTGCCAGCAGGTTGACTAGCGGGGGGTCAGATACGCAGTATTTT
CDR3aa: CASRLTSGGSDTQYF
v_gene: TRBV6-6
abundance: .
j_gene: TRBJ2-3
d_gene: TRBD2

CDR3nt: TGTGCCAGCAGGGGGACAGGGGGGAACACCATATATTTT
CDR3aa: CASRGTGGNTIYF
v_gene: TRBV6-1
abundance: once
j_gene: TRBJ1-3
d_gene: TRBD1

CDR3nt: TGTGCCAGCAGTGAATGGGGGCTGGGCACTGAAGCTTTCTTT
CDR3aa: CASSEWGLGTEAFF
v_gene: TRBV2
abundance: few
j_gene: TRBJ1-1
d_gene: .

CDR3nt: TGTGCCAGCAGTCGGGGATTCACAGATACGCAGTATTTT
CDR3aa: CASSRGFTDTQYF
v_gene: TRBV2
abundance: .
j_gene: TRBJ2-3
d_gene: .

CDR3nt: TGTGCCAGCAGGAGGGACAGAACCAATGAGCAGTTCTTC
CDR3aa: CASRRDRTNEQFF
v_gene: TRBV2
abundance: .
j_gene: TRBJ2-1
d_gene: TRBD1

CDR3nt: TGTGCCAGTAGTAGGCCAGGGGTGGTTGAGGGCTACACCTTC
CDR3aa: CASSRPGVVEGYTF
v_gene: TRBV19
abundance: .
j_gene: TRBJ1-2
d_gene: .

CDR3nt: TGCGCCAGCAGCCAAGAGGGCGGGTTCGCAACTAATGAAAAACTGTTTTTT
CDR3aa: CASSQEGGFATNEKLFF
v_gene: TRBV4-1
abundance: few
j_gene: TRBJ1-4
d_gene: .

CDR3nt: TGTGCCAGCAGCCTCCGGGACTTTTACAATGAGCAGTTCTTC
CDR3aa: CASSLRDFYNEQFF
v_gene: TRBV9
abundance: few
j_gene: TRBJ2-1
d_gene: .

CDR3nt: TGTGCCAGCAGCCACCGCGGCTACACAGATACGCAGTATTTT
CDR3aa: CASSHRGYTDTQYF
v_gene: TRBV14
abundance: .
j_gene: TRBJ2-3
d_gene: .

CDR3nt: TGTGCCAGCAGCCTAGGACAGGTTGACGTCTCCTACGAGCAGTACTTC
CDR3aa: CASSLGQVDVSYEQYF
v_gene: TRBV2
abundance: once
j_gene: TRBJ2-7
d_gene: TRBD1

CDR3nt: TGTGCCAGCAGGGATGCGGGGCAGGTCTATGGCTACACCTTC
CDR3aa: CASRDAGQVYGYTF
v_gene: TRBV6-5
abundance: few
j_gene: TRBJ1-2
d_gene: .

CDR3nt: TGCGCCAGCAGCTTGGGGATTCTCGGAGCGGGGGGGCGTAATGAGCAGTTCTTC
CDR3aa: CASSLGILGAGGRNEQFF
v_gene: TRBV5-1
abundance: .
j_gene: TRBJ2-1
d_gene: TRBD2

CDR3nt: TGTGCCAGCAGTGTTCTCGGGACACAATACGAGCAGTACTTC
CDR3aa: CASSVLGTQYEQYF
v_gene: TRBV2
abundance: .
j_gene: TRBJ2-7
d_gene: .

CDR3nt: TGTGCCAGCAGCGTCGATTCAGGAGGGGAGCAGTACTTC
CDR3aa: CASSVDSGGEQYF
v_gene: TRBV9
abundance: .
j_gene: TRBJ2-7
d_gene: .

CDR3nt: TGTGCCAGCAGCCAACCCGGGACAGGGCCCTATGGCTACACCTTC
CDR3aa: CASSQPGTGPYGYTF
v_gene: TRBV4-2
abundance: .
j_gene: TRBJ1-2
d_gene: TRBD1

CDR3nt: TGCAGTGCTAGAGAGTACTCTGAGCAGTTCTTC
CDR3aa: CSAREYSEQFF
v_gene: TRBV20-1
abundance: few
j_gene: TRBJ2-1
d_gene: .

CDR3nt: TGTGCCAGTAGTATCGGGACTAGCGGGGGGGCCGGGGAGACCCAGTACTTC
CDR3aa: CASSIGTSGGAGETQYF
v_gene: TRBV19
abundance: .
j_gene: TRBJ2-5
d_gene: TRBD2

CDR3nt: TGTGCCAGCAGTCTGGGACAGGGGGCTGGCTACACCTTC
CDR3aa: CASSLGQGAGYTF
v_gene: TRBV28
abundance: .
j_gene: TRBJ1-2
d_gene: TRBD1

CDR3nt: TGTGCCACCTCGGAACAGGGGGCGGGTTATTCACCCCTCCACTTT
CDR3aa: CATSEQGAGYSPLHF
v_gene: TRBV19
abundance: .
j_gene: TRBJ1-6
d_gene: TRBD1

CDR3nt: TGTGCCAGCAGCCTAGGGCCGGGGTTCAATGAGCAGTTCTTC
CDR3aa: CASSLGPGFNEQFF
v_gene: TRBV7-8
abundance: .
j_gene: TRBJ2-1
d_gene: .

CDR3nt: TGTGCCAGCACCCTCCATAGGGTTCAGTCTAGCGGCTACACCTTC
CDR3aa: CASTLHRVQSSGYTF
v_gene: TRBV5-4
abundance: .
j_gene: TRBJ1-2
d_gene: .

CDR3nt: TGTGCCAGCAGCCTACAGACAGGGAACACTGAAGCTTTCTTT
CDR3aa: CASSLQTGNTEAFF
v_gene: TRBV5-4
abundance: .
j_gene: TRBJ1-1
d_gene: .

CDR3nt: TGCAGCGTTGAGGGACTAGCGGGGGCCCCCGAGCGCTACGAGCAGTACTTC
CDR3aa: CSVEGLAGAPERYEQYF
v_gene: TRBV29-1
abundance: .
j_gene: TRBJ2-7
d_gene: TRBD2

CDR3nt: TGTGCCAGCAGTGAAGGGCCAGGGGGAAACACCATATATTTT
CDR3aa: CASSEGPGGNTIYF
v_gene: TRBV6-1
abundance: .
j_gene: TRBJ1-3
d_gene: .

CDR3nt: TGTGCCAGCAGCTTAGGCAGGGGTGGGTACGAGCAGTACTTC
CDR3aa: CASSLGRGGYEQYF
v_gene: TRBV5-4
abundance: .
j_gene: TRBJ2-7
d_gene: .

CDR3nt: TGCGCCAGCAGCCCCAGTAAGGGGGAGTACACTGAAGCTTTCTTT
CDR3aa: CASSPSKGEYTEAFF
v_gene: TRBV5-1
abundance: .
j_gene: TRBJ1-1
d_gene: .

CDR3nt: TGTGCCAGCAGCCAAGAACGGGGGAGTGCAGATACGCAGTATTTT
CDR3aa: CASSQERGSADTQYF
v_gene: TRBV4-2
abundance: .
j_gene: TRBJ2-3
d_gene: .

CDR3nt: TGTGCCAGTAGTACCCCGTTACTAGCGGGGGGATATGTATACGAGCAGTACTTC
CDR3aa: CASSTPLLAGGYVYEQYF
v_gene: TRBV19
abundance: .
j_gene: TRBJ2-7
d_gene: TRBD2

CDR3nt: TGCGCCAGTGCTGACAGGAACTTCGACGAGCAGTACTTC
CDR3aa: CASADRNFDEQYF
v_gene: TRBV5-1
abundance: .
j_gene: TRBJ2-7
d_gene: .

CDR3nt: TGTGCCAGCAGCCTTACCGGGACTAGAGCACAAGAGACCCAGTACTTC
CDR3aa: CASSLTGTRAQETQYF
v_gene: TRBV7-6
abundance: .
j_gene: TRBJ2-5
d_gene: TRBD2

CDR3nt: TGCGCCAGCAGCTTGGGAGGTTCGTCCACCTACGAGCAGTACTTC
CDR3aa: CASSLGGSSTYEQYF
v_gene: TRBV5-1
abundance: .
j_gene: TRBJ2-7
d_gene: .

CDR3nt: TGTGCCAGCACCCGGGAGGGAACTGAAGCTTTCTTT
CDR3aa: CASTREGTEAFF
v_gene: TRBV25-1
abundance: .
j_gene: TRBJ1-1
d_gene: .

CDR3nt: TGCGCCAGCAGCTCTGGACAGACTGGAAACACCATATATTTT
CDR3aa: CASSSGQTGNTIYF
v_gene: TRBV5-1
abundance: once
j_gene: TRBJ1-3
d_gene: .

CDR3nt: TGTGCCAGCAGCCAAGGACAGAGGAACACCGGGGAGCTGTTTTTT
CDR3aa: CASSQGQRNTGELFF
v_gene: TRBV4-2
abundance: few
j_gene: TRBJ2-2
d_gene: .

CDR3nt: TGTGCCAGCAGCCCTCGTCCAAACAGGGGGAACACTGAAGCTTTCTTT
CDR3aa: CASSPRPNRGNTEAFF
v_gene: TRBV5-6
abundance: .
j_gene: TRBJ1-1
d_gene: TRBD1

CDR3nt: TGCGCCAGCAGCTTGGGGCCCCAGGGGGAAAATGAAAAACTGTTTTTT
CDR3aa: CASSLGPQGENEKLFF
v_gene: TRBV5-1
abundance: .
j_gene: TRBJ1-4
d_gene: TRBD1

CDR3nt: TGCGCCAGCAACCACCCGGGGGGGCCCTACGAGCAGTACTTC
CDR3aa: CASNHPGGPYEQYF
v_gene: TRBV5-1
abundance: .
j_gene: TRBJ2-7
d_gene: TRBD2

CDR3nt: TGTGCCAGCAGCCAGACAGGGGAGGCCTACGAGCAGTACTTC
CDR3aa: CASSQTGEAYEQYF
v_gene: TRBV6-5
abundance: once
j_gene: TRBJ2-7
d_gene: TRBD1

CDR3nt: TGTGCCAGCAGCCCATTCGGACAGGCTAACCTTCCCTACGAGCAGTACTTC
CDR3aa: CASSPFGQANLPYEQYF
v_gene: TRBV11-2
abundance: .
j_gene: TRBJ2-7
d_gene: TRBD1

CDR3nt: TGTGCCAGCAGTTGGGACAGACAGTACTTC
CDR3aa: CASSWDRQYF
v_gene: TRBV28
abundance: .
j_gene: TRBJ2-7
d_gene: TRBD1

CDR3nt: TGCGCCAGCAGCTTTGGGACTAGTTTTTGGGTGTACTTC
CDR3aa: CASSFGTSFWVYF
v_gene: TRBV5-1
abundance: .
j_gene: TRBJ2-7
d_gene: TRBD2